Listed below are T cell receptor beta chains from one sample, sequenced in a study of CD4 T cells in relation to SARS-CoV-2 and coronaviruses. Using immunoSEQ multiplex PCR, the repertoire was profiled, and TCRdb retains in-frame clones only, with some absent. This table has some 14,000 clones, 76% appearing once. Their specific antigens are unknown. Sample: CD4+ T cells from PBMCs, cultured in vitro. These receptor sequences come from a human donor in good health. Both conserved end residues are part of each CDR3. D genes are given only for firm matches. Expanded clones are given a class, and other clones once, few, many or no size at all.

NA,TRBJ2-1,TRBV6-4,TRBD1,CASSDSTGGYNEQFF,TGTGCCAGCAGTGACTCGACAGGGGGCTACAATGAGCAGTTCTTC
NA,TRBJ1-1,TRBV9,TRBD1,CASSPGTGGTEAFF,TGTGCCAGCAGCCCCGGGACAGGGGGGACTGAAGCTTTCTTT
NA,TRBJ2-1,TRBV10-3,NA,CAISAQDNEQFF,TGTGCCATCAGTGCCCAGGACAATGAGCAGTTCTTC
NA,TRBJ2-7,TRBV5-4,NA,CASSLEAGVSNEQYF,TGTGCCAGCAGCTTGGAGGCAGGGGTATCTAACGAGCAGTACTTC
few,TRBJ2-7,TRBV5-1,NA,CASSLARAGGEQYF,TGCGCCAGCAGCTTGGCCAGGGCTGGCGGCGAGCAGTACTTC
NA,TRBJ2-3,TRBV29-1,TRBD2,CSVQLAGRADTQYF,TGCAGCGTGCAACTAGCGGGAAGGGCAGATACGCAGTATTTT
NA,TRBJ1-2,TRBV28,NA,CASSNRGTAEGYTF,TGTGCCAGCAGCAATAGGGGGACCGCAGAGGGCTACACCTTC
NA,TRBJ2-7,TRBV5-1,NA,CASSLEETSYEQYF,TGCGCCAGCAGCTTGGAGGAGACTAGCTACGAGCAGTACTTC
NA,TRBJ1-6,TRBV18,NA,CASSPHAAGSSSYNSPLHF,TGTGCCAGCTCACCCCACGCAGCAGGTTCGAGCTCCTATAATTCACCCCTCCACTTT
NA,TRBJ2-1,TRBV27,TRBD2,CASSPTSGLAVYNEQFF,TGTGCCAGCAGCCCTACCTCGGGACTAGCGGTTTACAATGAGCAGTTCTTC
once,TRBJ1-5,TRBV7-2,NA,CASSSQQGGNQPQHF,TGTGCCAGCAGCTCCCAACAGGGCGGCAATCAGCCCCAGCATTTT
NA,TRBJ1-1,TRBV19,TRBD1,CASSIQRQGMTEAFF,TGTGCCAGTAGTATTCAGAGACAGGGAATGACTGAAGCTTTCTTT
NA,TRBJ2-7,TRBV6-2/TRBV6-3,TRBD2,CASSYEGGSGSSVSYEQYF,TGTGCCAGCAGTTACGAAGGAGGTAGCGGGAGCTCCGTCTCCTACGAGCAGTACTTC
NA,TRBJ2-7,TRBV7-9,NA,CASMQERGSYEQYF,TGTGCCAGCATGCAAGAGAGGGGGTCCTACGAGCAGTACTTC
few,TRBJ1-6,TRBV6-5,NA,CASSRSGGREALHF,TGTGCCAGCAGCCGAAGTGGGGGTAGAGAAGCCCTCCACTTT
NA,TRBJ2-2,TRBV7-8,NA,CAEGGNTGELFF,TGTGCCGAAGGAGGGAACACCGGGGAGCTGTTTTTT
NA,TRBJ2-5,TRBV28,NA,CASSSLWGQETQYF,TGTGCCAGCAGCTCCCTTTGGGGGCAAGAGACCCAGTACTTC
NA,TRBJ1-2,TRBV19,NA,CASSIDAGDNYGYTF,TGTGCCAGTAGTATAGACGCAGGTGATAACTATGGCTACACCTTC
once,TRBJ1-3,TRBV15,NA,CATSRRRQLSGNTIYF,TGTGCCACCAGCAGAAGGAGACAGCTCTCTGGAAACACCATATATTTT
NA,TRBJ2-1,TRBV11-2,NA,CASSSIRGVRYEQFF,TGTGCCAGCAGCTCTATCAGGGGTGTAAGGTATGAGCAGTTCTTC
few,TRBJ1-1,TRBV7-9,NA,CASSLPRGDTFF,TGTGCCAGCAGCCTCCCCAGGGGCGACACTTTCTTT
NA,TRBJ2-7,TRBV2,NA,CASRKESYEQYF,TGTGCCAGCAGGAAGGAAAGCTACGAGCAGTACTTC
NA,TRBJ1-2,TRBV12-3/TRBV12-4,TRBD1,CASSLRQGDGYTF,TGTGCCAGCAGTTTAAGGCAGGGGGATGGCTACACCTTC
NA,TRBJ2-1,TRBV14,TRBD2,CASSQRLASSYNEQFF,TGTGCCAGCAGCCAACGACTAGCGAGCTCCTACAATGAGCAGTTCTTC
NA,TRBJ2-7,TRBV13,TRBD2,CASSLVAGGPSYEQYF,TGTGCCAGCAGCTTAGTCGCGGGAGGGCCCTCCTACGAGCAGTACTTC
NA,TRBJ1-4,TRBV5-4,NA,CASSSQGTREKLFF,TGTGCCAGCAGCTCACAGGGTACAAGGGAAAAACTGTTTTTT
NA,TRBJ2-2,TRBV9,TRBD2,CASSVALAGGPVGELFF,TGTGCCAGCAGCGTAGCCTTAGCGGGAGGGCCGGTAGGGGAGCTGTTTTTT
NA,TRBJ2-5,TRBV4-1,NA,CASSQEPPREGETQYF,TGCGCCAGCAGCCAAGAGCCACCACGAGAGGGAGAGACCCAGTACTTC
NA,TRBJ2-5,TRBV5-1,NA,CASSPDEGTWGQETQYFGRGTQYF,NA
NA,TRBJ1-2,TRBV6-5,TRBD1,CASSSGQGNYGYTF,TGTGCCAGCAGCTCGGGACAGGGGAACTATGGCTACACCTTC
few,TRBJ2-2,TRBV2,NA,CASSHDTTGELFF,TGTGCCAGCAGCCACGACACAACCGGGGAGCTGTTTTTT
NA,TRBJ2-1,TRBV4-2,NA,CASSHDPMGSSYNEQFF,TGTGCCAGCAGCCACGACCCGATGGGGAGCTCCTACAATGAGCAGTTCTTC
NA,TRBJ2-7,TRBV29-1,NA,CSVADPRQAYEQYF,TGCAGCGTTGCAGATCCTCGGCAGGCCTACGAGCAGTACTTC
NA,TRBJ2-1,TRBV5-1,TRBD1,CASSLTGDYNEQFF,TGCGCCAGCAGCTTAACAGGGGATTACAATGAGCAGTTCTTC
NA,TRBJ1-6,TRBV9,NA,CASSVVLDSPLHF,TGTGCCAGCAGCGTAGTTTTAGACTCACCCCTCCACTTT
NA,TRBJ2-2,TRBV19,NA,CASSSQTGLSLNTGELFF,TGTGCCAGTAGTTCACAAACAGGATTGAGTCTGAACACCGGGGAGCTGTTTTTT
NA,TRBJ2-5,TRBV24-1,TRBD2,CATSRSGAQETQYF,TGTGCCACCAGTAGGAGCGGGGCCCAAGAGACCCAGTACTTC
NA,TRBJ2-3,TRBV6-5,NA,CASSRAGTDTQYF,TGTGCCAGCAGCAGGGCGGGGACAGATACGCAGTATTTT
NA,TRBJ2-1,TRBV28,TRBD2,CASSLSGLAGGSKEQFF,TGTGCCAGCAGTTTATCAGGACTAGCGGGAGGTTCCAAGGAGCAGTTCTTC
few,TRBJ1-2,TRBV5-6,NA,CASTRWGTTNYGYTF,TGTGCCAGCACGCGTTGGGGGACCACTAACTATGGCTACACCTTC
NA,TRBJ2-7,TRBV24-1,TRBD1,CATSDPGTGVYEQYF,TGTGCCACCAGTGATCCCGGGACAGGGGTCTACGAGCAGTACTTC
once,TRBJ1-5,TRBV7-9,TRBD1,CASSQTGGQPQHF,TGTGCCAGCAGCCAGACAGGGGGTCAGCCCCAGCATTTT
NA,TRBJ1-1,TRBV28,NA,CASSLDQGTEAFF,TGTGCCAGCAGTCTCGACCAGGGAACTGAAGCTTTCTTT
NA,TRBJ2-1,TRBV3-1/TRBV3-2,TRBD2,CASSQDLAGVGREQFF,TGTGCCAGCAGCCAAGACCTAGCGGGAGTAGGTCGTGAGCAGTTCTTC
few,TRBJ2-2,TRBV12-3/TRBV12-4,NA,CASKGGTGELFF,TGTGCCAGCAAGGGGGGGACCGGGGAGCTGTTTTTT